These 27 T cell receptor beta chains were all obtained from the same sample, sequenced in a study of Graves' ophthalmopathy and Graves' hyperthyroidism. Transcripts of RNA were the source for amplifying TCR beta CDR3 regions. Second-round multiplex PCR followed a first-round RT-PCR using HTBI primers. A single record per CDR3 protein comes from TCRdb applying MiXCR to the multiplex PCR reads. This sample carries hundreds of thousands of distinct CDR3 sequences, approximately 21% of them seen once, and the ten largest clones take under 3%. Sample: peripheral blood. These receptors all stem from a woman under 30 with stable Graves' hyperthyroidism.

This clonotype came up a few times. This could be a read error, since a much larger clone is one nucleotide away. This sequence joins TRBV28 and TRBJ2-2; 11 bases map to TRBD1. The J segment lost 4 bases and the V segment lost 10 bases, leaving 5 bases of the junction unmatched. The germline gives CDR1 MDHEN, CDR2 SYDVKM. The CDR3 has 14 amino acids. The CDR3 here is CAIRGQGGTGELFF. The CDR3 nucleotides read TGTGCCATCAGGGGACAGGGGGGCACCGGGGAGCTGTTTTTT.

This clonotype was observed at least ten times. The rearrangement joins TRBV27 to TRBJ1-1, with D tentatively TRBD1 (5 bases). Germline V gene sequence: CDR1 MNHEY, CDR2 SMNVEV (reference sequence). Trimming took 8 bases from V and 4 from J, leaving 23 bases between them. The CDR3 runs to 16 residues. The CDR3 sequence is CASSSRAPSQGTEAFF. The CDR3 DNA reads TGTGCCAGCTCCTCCCGGGCCCCATCCCAGGGCACTGAAGCTTTCTTT.

This clonotype has a single count. V and J are TRBV6-1 and TRBJ2-7; weak D call: TRBD1 (5 bases). The V gene lost 4 bases and the J gene lost 0 bases, with 13 bases spanning the gap. Germline CDR1 and CDR2: MNHNS and SASEGT. CDR3 length: 15 amino acids. CDR3 residues: CASSANSQGSYEQYF. The CDR3 region has the DNA TGTGCCAGCAGTGCTAATTCTCAGGGCTCCTACGAGCAGTACTTC.

In its sample, this clonotype was seen many times. The rearrangement links TRBV7-9 to TRBJ2-5; D is undetermined. Germline V CDR1 and CDR2: SEHNR, FQNEAQ (reference sequence). Trimming left V 1 base short and J 3 bases short, with 9 bases between. The CDR3 extends over 14 amino acids. CDR3 DNA: TGTGCCAGCAGCTTAGGGTCTAACAAAGAGACCCAGTACTTC. Residues: CASSLGSNKETQYF.

This clonotype was recorded at least ten times. The junction differs from germline at one of its ends, possibly a read error. The chain employs TRBV11-2 and TRBJ2-7; D unclear. Germline CDR1 SGHAT, CDR2 FQNNGV. This CDR3 is built from 11 residues. CDR3 sequence: CASSLATPPSF. The CDR3 DNA follows: TGTGCCAGCAGCTTAGCCACCCCCCCGAGCTTC.

This clonotype has at least ten counts. This CDR3 reads CATSRDLRQGANTEAFF. The CDR3 nucleotides read TGTGCCACCAGCAGAGATCTGCGGCAGGGGGCGAACACTGAAGCTTTCTTT. V is TRBV15 and J is TRBJ1-1; 8 bases match TRBD1. This CDR3 has 17 amino acids. Germline CDR1 reads LNHNV; CDR2 reads YYDKDF (reference sequence). Trimming cost V 0 bases and J 1 base; bases outside gene matches: 7.

This clonotype occurred many times. The chain uses TRBV5-1 and TRBJ1-1, with D perhaps matching TRBD1 (6 bases). This CDR3 region has 13 residues. V was trimmed by 3 bases and J by 3 bases, leaving 9 bases between them. Germline-derived CDR1 and CDR2 are SGHRS and YFSETQ. DNA of the CDR3: TGCGCCAGCAGCTACTACAGGGACACTGAAGCTTTCTTT. Its translation is CASSYYRDTEAFF.

The chain couples TRBV20-1 to TRBJ1-1; tentative D call: TRBD1 (6 bases). The CDR3 sequence is 14 residues long. Germline CDR1 and CDR2: DFQATT and SNEGSKA (reference sequence). Here the CDR3 DNA reads TGCGGTATACAGGGAGCTAACATGAACACTGAAGCTTTCTTT. It specifies CGIQGANMNTEAFF.

The table lists this clonotype with many counts. This chain uses TRBV11-2 with TRBJ2-7; a weak D match, TRBD2 (7 bases). CDR1 and CDR2 (germline): SGHAT, FQNNGV. The CDR3 runs 12 residues. Trimming left V 5 bases short and J 6 bases short, with 11 bases between. CDR3 coding DNA: TGTGCCAGCAGCCACGGGGGGCGCGAGCAGTACTTC. Its protein is CASSHGGREQYF.

With regard to this clonotype: As the CDR3 is not closed by the conserved phenylalanine or tryptophan, this likely results from a read error. This CDR3 reads CASSWRVNTEAFL. The CDR3, as DNA: TGTGCCAGCAGTTGGCGGGTGAACACTGAAGCTTTCCTT. This chain connects TRBV6-5 to TRBJ1-1; D not resolved. Trimming removed 4 bases from V and 0 bases from J, with 6 bases in between. This CDR3 spans 13 amino acids. Germline CDR1 MNHEY, CDR2 SVGAGI.

The V call is TRBV30, the J call TRBJ1-1; weak D call: TRBD1 (6 bases). The CDR3 spans 14 residues. Trimming removed 4 bases from V and 0 bases from J, with 12 bases in between. Germline V CDR1 and CDR2: GTSNPN, SVGIG (reference sequence). Here the CDR3 reads CAWKRGALNTEAFF. CDR3 coding DNA: TGTGCCTGGAAGAGGGGGGCCCTGAACACTGAAGCTTTCTTT.

This clonotype was recorded many times. The chain is built from TRBV2 and TRBJ2-2; 8 bases map to TRBD1. Germline trimming cut 6 bases from V and 0 bases from J; bases unmatched to any gene: 3. Germline CDR1 and CDR2: SNHLY and FYNNEI. This CDR3 has 15 amino acids. CDR3: CASSAGGSNTGELFF. The CDR3 coding sequence is TGTGCCAGCAGCGCAGGGGGCTCGAACACCGGGGAGCTGTTTTTT.

The chain recombines TRBV9 with TRBJ2-1; the match to TRBD2 covers 12 bases. V shed 0 bases, J shed 9 bases, and the junction held 10 bases outside the gene matches. The CDR3 consists of 17 residues. The germline CDR1 and CDR2 sequences are SGDLS and YYNGEE. CDR3 protein: CASSVGKLAGGLGEQFF. CDR3 in DNA: TGTGCCAGCAGCGTAGGAAAACTAGCGGGAGGTCTGGGTGAGCAGTTCTTC.

This clonotype has a count of ten or more. The chain employs TRBV3-1 and TRBJ1-3, with no clear D. Germline CDR1 LGHDT, CDR2 YNNKEL (reference sequence). V shed 1 base and J shed 0 bases, with 7 bases lying between them. CDR3 length: 15 amino acids. The CDR3 loop reads CASSQVGHSGNTIYF. CDR3 bases: TGTGCCAGCAGCCAAGTAGGCCACTCTGGAAACACCATATATTTT.

The chain joins TRBV15 to TRBJ1-5; 7 bases line up with TRBD1. The germline V gene has CDR1 LNHNV and CDR2 YYDKDF (reference sequence). Germline trimming cut 6 bases from V and 7 bases from J; bases unmatched to any gene: 9. This CDR3 has 14 amino acids. The CDR3 region is CATSTRGAGQPQHF. The CDR3, as DNA: TGTGCCACCAGTACCAGGGGGGCAGGCCAGCCCCAGCATTTT.

As for this clonotype: With a much larger clone just one base away, this may be a read error. The chain has TRBV2 and TRBJ1-2; D is perhaps TRBD1 (6 bases). The V gene's germline CDR1 is SNHLY and CDR2 FYNNEI. The CDR3 spans 12 residues. The CDR3, as DNA: TGTGTCAGCAGCGGGGGCAGTTATGGCTACACCTTC. Protein: CVSSGGSYGYTF.

This clonotype was observed many times. The chain uses TRBV20-1 and TRBJ1-6; D perhaps matches TRBD1 (6 bases). V lost 5 bases and J lost 9, with 17 bases in between. The CDR3 consists of 14 residues. From germline, CDR1 is DFQATT and CDR2 SNEGSKA (reference sequence). This chain's CDR3 is CSAPRRGLSSPLHF. DNA of the CDR3: TGCAGTGCTCCTCGGCGGGGGCTGAGTTCACCCCTCCACTTT.

The chain has TRBV11-2 and TRBJ1-1; D is undetermined. The V end was cut by 3 bases, the J end by 1 base, with 6 bases between. The CDR3 spans 13 residues. Germline CDR1 and CDR2: SGHAT and FQNNGV. The DNA for the CDR3 is TGTGCCAGCAGCTTTCTACCGAACACTGAAGCTTTCTTT. As protein: CASSFLPNTEAFF.

In this sample, this clonotype turned up many times. The chain has TRBV7-2 and TRBJ2-5; unclear D gene. The CDR3 sequence is 14 residues long. V lost 5 bases and J 5 bases, leaving 15 bases between the germline ends. Germline CDR1 is SGHTA and CDR2 is FQGNSA. CDR3 nucleotides: TGTGCCAGCAGCCTAGAGCTAGTCTTGGAGACCCAGTACTTC. It encodes CASSLELVLETQYF.

J is TRBJ1-1 and V is TRBV6-1; unclear D gene. The CDR3 runs to 15 residues. Germline V CDR1 and CDR2: MNHNS, SASEGT. V was shortened by 6 bases and J by 3 bases, with 17 bases between the two germline ends. CDR3 residues: CASRRQRRTDTEAFF. The CDR3 nucleotides read TGTGCCAGCAGGCGTCAAAGACGGACGGACACTGAAGCTTTCTTT.

There are many counts of this clonotype. The chain links TRBV10-3 to TRBJ2-7; 13 positions match TRBD2. CDR3 size: 16 residues. CDR1 is ENHRY, CDR2 SYGVKD, per germline. Trimming at V came to 6 bases and at J to 7 bases, leaving 12 bases not matched to a gene. The CDR3 coding sequence is TGTGCCATCAGCCACGGACTAGCGGGAGAAATGGGGGAGCAGTACTTC. Its protein is CAISHGLAGEMGEQYF.

This clonotype was recorded at least ten times. This chain connects TRBV6-5 to TRBJ2-7; 7 positions agree with TRBD1. The CDR3 runs to 15 residues. J was trimmed by 6 bases and V by 7 bases; bases with no gene match: 15. Per germline, CDR1 MNHEY and CDR2 SVGAGI. The CDR3 DNA reads as TGTGCCAGCATTCGGATTCCGGGACAGAGCGGCGAGCAGTACTTC. Residues: CASIRIPGQSGEQYF.

This clonotype appeared many times. CDR3 loop: CASSWDSNRENSPLHF. CDR3 DNA sequence: TGCGCCAGCAGCTGGGACTCGAACAGGGAAAATTCACCCCTCCACTTT. The chain couples TRBV5-1 to TRBJ1-6; D perhaps matches TRBD1 (6 bases). The V end lost 3 bases, the J end lost 7 bases, and 17 bases lay between the germline ends. CDR1 is SGHRS and CDR2 is YFSETQ in the germline V gene. CDR3 size: 16 residues. Full variable domain (remainder filled in from reference TRBV5-1 and TRBJ1-6): KAGVTQTPRYLIKTRGQQVTLSCSPISGHRSVSWYQQTPGQGLQFLFEYFSETQRNKGNFPGRFSGRQFSNSRSEMNVSTLELGDSALYLCASSWDSNRENSPLHFGNGTRLTVT.

This clonotype was recorded at least ten times. V and J are TRBV12-3 or TRBV12-4 and TRBJ1-1, with D uncertain. The CDR3 has 17 residues. V lost 5 bases, J lost 5 bases, and 24 bases lay in between. CDR3: CASSQPRDPWGGTEAFF. The CDR3 DNA follows: TGTGCCAGCAGTCAACCCCGAGACCCTTGGGGAGGAACTGAAGCTTTCTTT.

In the case of this clonotype: The final CDR3 position lacks the conserved phenylalanine or tryptophan, pointing to a likely read error. J is TRBJ2-7 and V is TRBV12-3 or TRBV12-4; D unresolved. Between the trimmed V and J ends, which lost 3 bases and 7 bases, there was a span of 16 bases. The CDR3 is 14 amino acids. CDR3 coding DNA: TGTGCCAGCAGTTTTCAGAGAGGTTCGCGGGAGCAGTACCTC. Translation gives CASSFQRGSREQYL.

This clonotype was detected ten times or more. V and J are TRBV7-6 and TRBJ2-3; 7 bases map to TRBD2. The V gene's germline CDR1 is SGHVS and CDR2 FNYEAQ. V trimming: 3 bases; J trimming: 6 bases; junction bases outside the gene matches: 18. CDR3 size: 18 residues. The CDR3 loop reads CASSFKRLAETAYDTQYF. The CDR3 DNA reads TGTGCCAGCAGCTTCAAAAGGCTAGCGGAGACAGCATATGATACGCAGTATTTT.

As to this clonotype: This CDR3 is missing its conserved last phenylalanine or tryptophan, likely due to a read error. V and J are TRBV11-2 and TRBJ1-2, with 7 bases aligning to TRBD1. With V trimmed by 5 bases and J by 5 bases, 8 bases remained unmatched. Germline values: CDR1 SGHAT, CDR2 FQNNGV. CDR3 size: 14 residues. The CDR3 loop is CASSPGGTVYGYTV. Here the CDR3 DNA reads TGTGCCAGCAGCCCAGGAGGGACAGTTTATGGCTACACCGTC.